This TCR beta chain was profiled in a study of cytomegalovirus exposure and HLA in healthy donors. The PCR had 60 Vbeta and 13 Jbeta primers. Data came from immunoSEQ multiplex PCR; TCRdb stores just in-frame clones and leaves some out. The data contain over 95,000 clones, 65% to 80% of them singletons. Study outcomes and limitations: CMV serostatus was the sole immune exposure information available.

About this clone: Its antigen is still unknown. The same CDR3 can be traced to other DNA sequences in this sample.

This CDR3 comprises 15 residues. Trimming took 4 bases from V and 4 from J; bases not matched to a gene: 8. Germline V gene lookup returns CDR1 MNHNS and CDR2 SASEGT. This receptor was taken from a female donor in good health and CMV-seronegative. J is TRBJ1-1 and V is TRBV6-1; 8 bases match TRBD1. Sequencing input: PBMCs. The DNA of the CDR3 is TGTGCCAGCAGTGTCTATTGGGACAGGCCCACTGAAGCTTTCTTT. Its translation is CASSVYWDRPTEAFF.